This T cell receptor beta chain was documented in a study of blood T cell repertoires in COVID-19. Study-level background: Material from acute and convalescent COVID-19 was sourced from the United States, Italy and Spain.

Seattle's cohort entered during active infection and was followed longitudinally. In the original processing: Amplification of reference gene primers provided the estimated nucleated cell counts. Only in-frame clones appear in the TCRdb table, and some are missing; sequencing was by immunoSEQ multiplex PCR. That table supplies the V and J calls and clone size; D and trimming were determined from the DNA. Counted here are approximately 120,000 clones, around 76% occurring once; the ten biggest clones make up 6%. The sequence derives from a man at least 80 years old with COVID-19, enrolled during active disease. The sequenced sample consisted of peripheral blood.

Written as DNA, the CDR3 is TGTGCTCCGGGAACGAAATTTTCACCCCTCCACTTT. It encodes CAPGTKFSPLHF. This chain uses TRBV6-5 with TRBJ1-6, with D unclear. Germline V gene lookup returns CDR1 MNHEY and CDR2 SVGAGI. This CDR3 region has 12 residues.